This T cell receptor beta chain is from a study of OX40 agonist ivuxolimab in advanced cancers. Generated by immunoSEQ multiplex PCR, the TCRdb table keeps only in-frame clones and is missing some. Of tens of thousands of clones in the sample, 88% were seen once. General study points: In CD8+ T cells, expanded clones were on average more numerous than in CD4+. The specificity for antigen of the expanded peripheral T cells was not determined.

This clone was detected only a few times. Its antigen is undetermined. The V and J ends lost 7 bases and 0 bases respectively, with 15 bases between them. This CDR3 has 15 amino acids. CDR1 is KGHSH, CDR2 LQKENI, per germline. The TCR originated in an adult with an advanced solid tumor such as melanoma, head and neck, liver or kidney cancer. The chain links TRBV18 to TRBJ1-2, with D perhaps matching TRBD1 (5 bases). Sequenced here: CD4+ or CD8+ T cells sorted from blood, sampled in a trial of the OX40 agonist ivuxolimab. The CDR3 DNA reads as TGTGCCAGCTTGCGAACAGGTGTAGCTAACTATGGCTACACCTTC. It specifies CASLRTGVANYGYTF.